This T cell receptor beta chain came from a study of regulatory T cells in long-lasting Graves disease. Time point here: newly diagnosed GD, antithyroid drugs for less than 3 months. Making the TCR library involved RNA that had been extracted from PBMCs. CDR1 and CDR2 (germline): SGHTS, YDEGEE. Deletions cut 6 bases from V and 2 bases from J, with 17 bases between. The CDR3 has 15 amino acids. Whole-study findings and limits: The study found lower TCR diversity in persistent Graves' patients than in newly diagnosed ones. Because few samples were included, accuracy may have been lower. Researchers reported studying only peripheral blood, not thyroid tissue.

To note about this clonotype: What it binds is not known.

Researchers made TCR beta libraries by using iRepertoire HTBI primers and running Arm-PCR on CDR3 regions. Using its own MiXCR run on the multiplex PCR reads, TCRdb lists one record per CDR3 protein. The sample has around 400,000 distinct CDR3 sequences; 15% are singletons. Another study also made use of these data, one on T cells in Graves' hyperthyroidism and ophthalmopathy. Per that study: Using the HTBI primer set, a first-round RT-PCR was run on the TCR CDR3.

This sequence joins TRBV5-8 and TRBJ1-1, with D possibly TRBD1 on 5 matching bases. The sequencing here drew on peripheral blood mononuclear cells (PBMCs), taken at new diagnosis, from a patient treated with antithyroid drugs. This TCR derives from a woman between 35 and 50 years old with Graves disease. Here the CDR3 DNA reads TGTGCCAGCATCCCTCGGGGCAGGGCAAACACTGAAGCTTTCTTT. Amino acids: CASIPRGRANTEAFF. Drawing the rest from reference TRBV5-8 and TRBJ1-1, the complete variable domain is EAGVTQSPTHLIKTRGQQATLRCSPISGHTSVYWYQQALGLGLQFLLWYDEGEERNRGNFPPRFSGRQFPNYSSELNVNALELEDSALYLCASIPRGRANTEAFFGQGTRLTVV.